The 30 T cell receptor beta chains below come from one sample, sequenced in a study of blood T cell repertoires in COVID-19. This table comes from immunoSEQ multiplex PCR, and its TCRdb copy is limited to in-frame clones, with some not included. The sample has about 120,000 clones; roughly 80% are singletons. Input material: peripheral blood. These receptors came from a human donor in a cohort sampled during active COVID-19.

This chain connects TRBV20-1 to TRBJ1-4; 7 bases are a match to TRBD1. The junction had 3 bases not matched to a gene; V was cut back by 3 bases and J by 5 bases. Per germline, CDR1 DFQATT and CDR2 SNEGSKA (reference sequence). CDR3 size: 13 residues. As DNA, the CDR3 is TGCAGTGCTAGTAACAGGGGAAATGAAAAACTGTTTTTT. Translation gives CSASNRGNEKLFF.

The CDR3 is CASSPRQGREQYF. Written as DNA, the CDR3 is TGTGCCAGCAGCCCCCGGCAGGGGCGGGAGCAGTACTTC. The chain joins TRBV13 to TRBJ2-7; tentatively, D is TRBD1 (6 bases). The CDR3 loop spans 13 amino acids. V was pared by 5 bases and J by 7 bases, with 15 bases between. The germline gives CDR1 PRHDT, CDR2 FYEKMQ (reference sequence).

The chain carries TRBV19 and TRBJ1-1, with D unclear. The V end was cut by 3 bases, the J end by 4 bases, with 15 bases between. CDR1 is LNHDA and CDR2 is SQIVND in the germline V gene (reference sequence). The CDR3 is 15 amino acids. The chain's CDR3 is CASSMEQPGGTEAFF. DNA of the CDR3: TGTGCCAGTAGTATGGAGCAACCCGGAGGCACTGAAGCTTTCTTT.

This chain joins TRBV10-3 and TRBJ2-5; D is possibly TRBD2 (7 bases). The V end was cut by 11 bases, the J end by 1 base, with 14 bases between. Germline CDR1 reads ENHRY; CDR2 reads SYGVKD. The CDR3 is made up of 13 amino acids. The CDR3 DNA reads TGTGCCGGAGGGGGGGGTTCCCAAGAGACCCAGTACTTC. This gives the protein CAGGGGSQETQYF.

V usage is TRBV6-6 and J usage is TRBJ1-2; D perhaps matches TRBD1 (6 bases). Trimming removed 11 bases at V and 2 bases at J, with 15 bases between. The germline V gene encodes CDR1 MNHNY and CDR2 SVGAGI (reference sequence). The CDR3 loop spans 13 amino acids. CDR3 DNA sequence: TGTGCCGGGGCAGGGGATCTCAACTATGGCTACACCTTC. Protein: CAGAGDLNYGYTF.

This chain connects TRBV6-2 or TRBV6-3 to TRBJ2-7, with D tentatively TRBD2 (6 bases). The CDR3 totals 14 residues. Germline CDR1 and CDR2: MNHEY and SVGEGT. The germline V and J ends were trimmed by 0 bases and 3 bases, with 9 bases remaining between them. The CDR3 region is CASSYSRRGYEQYF. The CDR3 nucleotides are TGTGCCAGCAGTTACTCGAGGAGGGGCTACGAGCAGTACTTC.

The chain has TRBV5-1 and TRBJ2-3, with D tentatively TRBD2 (5 bases). Trimming took off 0 bases at V and 9 bases at J, with 14 bases between the two ends. Germline CDR1 SGHRS, CDR2 YFSETQ. The CDR3 is 14 amino acids. CDR3: CASSLASMGDTQYF. The CDR3 DNA follows: TGCGCCAGCAGCTTGGCCTCTATGGGAGACACGCAGTATTTT.

V usage is TRBV5-4 and J usage is TRBJ2-5; 8 nucleotides align to TRBD2. J lost 3 bases, V lost 2 bases, and 9 bases had no gene match. Per germline, CDR1 SGHNT and CDR2 YYREEE (reference sequence). This CDR3 region has 16 residues. CDR3 sequence reads: CASSFLTSGTKETQYF. CDR3 nucleotide sequence: TGTGCCAGCAGCTTCCTAACTAGCGGAACAAAAGAGACCCAGTACTTC.

The chain joins TRBV2 to TRBJ2-5, with 10 bases fitting TRBD2. The V gene end was trimmed by 6 bases and the J gene end by 1 base; junction bases not matched to a gene: 8. The CDR3 sequence is 16 residues long. The germline gives CDR1 SNHLY, CDR2 FYNNEI. The DNA of the CDR3 is TGTGCCAGCAGAGTGGCGAGCGGGGGGGTCCAAGAGACCCAGTACTTC. It translates to CASRVASGGVQETQYF.

This clone came up once. This chain uses TRBV20-1 with TRBJ1-1; D may be TRBD1 (5 bases). V was trimmed by 3 bases and J by 2 bases, leaving 13 bases between them. From germline, CDR1 is DFQATT and CDR2 SNEGSKA (reference sequence). The CDR3 has 14 amino acids. In nucleotides, the CDR3 is TGCAGTGCTAGTCGAACAGGCTTTAACACTGAAGCTTTCTTT. Protein sequence: CSASRTGFNTEAFF.

The CDR3 nucleotides read TGTGCCAGCAGCCAGACAGGGGTCTATGGCTACACCTTC. This sequence encodes CASSQTGVYGYTF. J is TRBJ1-2 and V is TRBV5-5, with TRBD1 identical over 8 bases. Germline CDR1 SGHKS, CDR2 YYEKEE (reference sequence). J was trimmed by 4 bases and V by 4 bases; bases with no gene match: 3. The CDR3 runs to 13 residues. Variable domain in full (rest from reference TRBV5-5 and TRBJ1-2): DAGVTQSPTHLIKTRGQQVTLRCSPISGHKSVSWYQQVLGQGPQFIFQYYEKEERGRGNFPDRFSARQFPNYSSELNVNALLLGDSALYLCASSQTGVYGYTFGSGTRLTVV.

The genes are TRBV25-1 and TRBJ2-5; the D gene is possibly TRBD2 (5 bases). Per the germline V gene, CDR1 is MGHDK and CDR2 is SYGVNS. This CDR3 comprises 12 residues. Between the trimmed V and J ends, which lost 6 bases and 7 bases, there was a span of 12 bases. DNA for the CDR3: TGTGCCAGCAGAGAAGCGGTAGGGACCCAGTACTTC. Residues: CASREAVGTQYF.

The chain couples TRBV20-1 to TRBJ2-1, with TRBD1 identical over 8 bases. With 6 bases clipped from V and 4 bases from J, the junction kept 8 bases outside the gene matches. The germline V gene encodes CDR1 DFQATT and CDR2 SNEGSKA (reference sequence). The length of the CDR3 is 14 residues. CDR3 DNA: TGCAGTGCGAGTGACAGGGGACCTTACAATGAGCAGTTCTTC. The encoded protein is CSASDRGPYNEQFF.

Worth noting for this clone: The sample holds other DNA sequences that translate to the same CDR3. The V gene is TRBV18, the J gene TRBJ2-3, with 7 bases fitting TRBD1. In germline, CDR1 is KGHSH, CDR2 LQKENI. The CDR3 runs to 14 residues. With V trimmed by 4 bases and J by 1 base, 2 bases remained unmatched. This CDR3 is CASSRGQGTDTQYF. The CDR3 DNA reads as TGTGCCAGCTCACGCGGACAGGGCACAGATACGCAGTATTTT.

This sequence joins TRBV11-2 and TRBJ2-6; 9 bases align to TRBD1. J lost 0 bases, V lost 5 bases, and 8 bases had no gene match. CDR3 length: 18 residues. CDR1 and CDR2 from the germline V gene are SGHAT and FQNNGV. For the CDR3, the DNA is TGTGCCAGCAGCGGGAGGGACAGGGCAAGCTCTGGGGCCAACGTCCTGACTTTC. The encoded protein is CASSGRDRASSGANVLTF.

The V gene is TRBV10-3, the J gene TRBJ2-7, with D possibly matching TRBD1 (6 bases). Trimming shortened V by 2 bases and J by 6 bases, and 11 bases separated the two germline ends. The germline gives CDR1 ENHRY, CDR2 SYGVKD. The CDR3 loop spans 13 amino acids. The CDR3 DNA sequence: TGTGCCATCAGTGAGAGGGACAATAGCGAGCAGTACTTC. Residues: CAISERDNSEQYF.

The CDR3 DNA sequence: TGTGCCACCAAAGGGGAGGACGGGGAGCTGTTTTTT. This codes for CATKGEDGELFF. The V call is TRBV24-1, the J call TRBJ2-2; weak D call: TRBD2 (6 bases). The CDR3 has 12 amino acids. Germline V gene sequence: CDR1 KGHDR, CDR2 SFDVKD. Between the trimmed V and J ends, which lost 8 bases and 7 bases, there was a span of 10 bases.

The chain carries TRBV2 and TRBJ1-5; 7 bases map to TRBD1. The CDR3 extends over 16 amino acids. The V gene end was trimmed by 6 bases and the J gene end by 4 bases; junction bases not matched to a gene: 12. From germline, CDR1 is SNHLY and CDR2 FYNNEI. The CDR3 region has the DNA TGTGCCAGCAGGGCCTATCAGGGACAGCCAAATCAGCCCCAGCATTTT. Translated: CASRAYQGQPNQPQHF.

The rearrangement links TRBV9 to TRBJ1-1; maybe TRBD1 (6 bases). Trimming took 3 bases from V and 4 from J, leaving 16 bases between them. The CDR3 is made up of 15 amino acids. CDR1 and CDR2 (germline): SGDLS, YYNGEE. As DNA, the CDR3 is TGTGCCAGCAGCGCCAATGGGGGCAGGAGCACTGAAGCTTTCTTT. This sequence encodes CASSANGGRSTEAFF.

The chain carries TRBV28 and TRBJ2-6, with 8 bases matching TRBD1. J lost 0 bases, V lost 3 bases, and 1 base had no gene match. Germline-derived CDR1 and CDR2 are MDHEN and SYDVKM. The CDR3 sequence is 16 residues long. CDR3 region: CASSLGQVSGANVLTF. The CDR3 DNA follows: TGTGCCAGCAGTTTGGGACAGGTCTCTGGGGCCAACGTCCTGACTTTC.

This clone appeared a single time. V is TRBV19 and J is TRBJ1-2, with 7 bases aligning to TRBD1. The CDR3 extends over 13 amino acids. V shed 7 bases, J shed 4 bases, and the junction held 6 bases outside the gene matches. Germline V gene sequence: CDR1 LNHDA, CDR2 SQIVND (reference sequence). This CDR3 is CASNMDRTYGYTF. The CDR3 coding sequence is TGTGCCAGTAATATGGACAGGACCTATGGCTACACCTTC. The complete variable domain, with remaining parts taken from reference TRBV19 and TRBJ1-2, reads DGGITQSPKYLFRKEGQNVTLSCEQNLNHDAMYWYRQDPGQGLRLIYYSQIVNDFQKGDIAEGYSVSREKKESFPLTVTSAQKNPTAFYLCASNMDRTYGYTFGSGTRLTVV.

This clone appeared once. J is TRBJ1-6 and V is TRBV7-9; 8 bases agree with TRBD1. Germline assignment: CDR1 SEHNR and CDR2 FQNEAQ (reference sequence). Trimming cost V 5 bases and J 10 bases; bases outside gene matches: 7. This CDR3 spans 14 amino acids. CDR3 nucleotide sequence: TGTGCCAGCAGCCCGGACAGGGAAGGGTCACCCCTCCACTTT. It translates to CASSPDREGSPLHF.

The rearrangement joins TRBV5-1 to TRBJ1-4, with 7 bases aligning to TRBD1. CDR3 size: 14 residues. Looked up from germline, CDR1 is SGHRS and CDR2 is YFSETQ. Trimming at V came to 4 bases and at J to 8 bases, leaving 8 bases not matched to a gene. The CDR3 loop reads CASSEGQTIEKLFF. DNA of the CDR3: TGCGCCAGCAGCGAGGGACAGACTATAGAAAAACTGTTTTTT. The variable domain in full, completed from reference TRBV5-1 and TRBJ1-4, reads KAGVTQTPRYLIKTRGQQVTLSCSPISGHRSVSWYQQTPGQGLQFLFEYFSETQRNKGNFPGRFSGRQFSNSRSEMNVSTLELGDSALYLCASSEGQTIEKLFFGSGTQLSVL.

This rearrangement joins TRBV14 to TRBJ2-2, with 8 bases fitting TRBD2. J gave up 6 bases and V 4 bases, and 7 bases lay outside the gene matches. CDR1 is SGHDN, CDR2 FVKESK, per germline. The CDR3 runs 15 residues. The CDR3 sequence: CASSPTGGRAGELFF. CDR3 sequence (DNA): TGTGCCAGCAGCCCTACGGGGGGGCGAGCCGGGGAGCTGTTTTTT. The full variable domain, with the rest looked up from reference TRBV14 and TRBJ2-2, is EAGVTQFPSHSVIEKGQTVTLRCDPISGHDNLYWYRRVMGKEIKFLLHFVKESKQDESGMPNNRFLAERTGGTYSTLKVQPAELEDSGVYFCASSPTGGRAGELFFGEGSRLTVL.

As to this clone: Other DNA sequences in the sample encode the same CDR3. As DNA, the CDR3 is TGCGCCAGCAGTGAAGGACAGGGAATCTCCTACGAGCAGTACTTC. Protein product: CASSEGQGISYEQYF. This rearrangement joins TRBV10-1 to TRBJ2-7; 8 nucleotides agree with TRBD1. The J segment lost 0 bases and the V segment lost 3 bases, leaving 4 bases of the junction unmatched. This CDR3 has 15 amino acids. Germline CDR1 is WNHNN and CDR2 is SYGVQD (reference sequence).

The chain combines TRBV2 with TRBJ1-1, with D unclear. This CDR3 comprises 14 residues. Germline V gene sequence: CDR1 SNHLY, CDR2 FYNNEI. V lost 8 bases, J lost 2 bases, and 15 bases lay in between. The CDR3 DNA reads as TGTGCCAGCGGGAGGTTGGGAGATAACACTGAAGCTTTCTTT. It codes for CASGRLGDNTEAFF.

Comments on this clone: The identical CDR3 is also encoded by other nucleotide sequences in the sample. The chain has TRBV7-8 and TRBJ2-5; 7 positions match TRBD2. Germline V gene sequence: CDR1 SGHVS, CDR2 FQNEAQ. The CDR3 extends over 16 amino acids. Unmatched junction bases numbered 7, after V lost 1 base and J lost 2 bases. The CDR3 coding sequence is TGTGCCAGCAGCTTAGGTTCTAGCGGTGTACAAGAGACCCAGTACTTC. As protein: CASSLGSSGVQETQYF. The variable domain in full, with the rest retrieved from reference TRBV7-8 and TRBJ2-5, is GAGVSQSPRYKVAKRGQDVALRCDPISGHVSLFWYQQALGQGPEFLTYFQNEAQLDKSGLPSDRFFAERPEGSVSTLKIQRTQQEDSAVYLCASSLGSSGVQETQYFGPGTRLLVL.

This sequence joins TRBV7-8 and TRBJ1-5, with TRBD1 identical over 8 bases. The germline V gene encodes CDR1 SGHVS and CDR2 FQNEAQ. V dropped 5 bases and J dropped 0; count of bases not matched to a gene: 12. The length of the CDR3 is 18 residues. The CDR3 here is CASSRAGTGGYSNQPQHF. As DNA, the CDR3 is TGTGCCAGCAGCCGAGCGGGAACAGGGGGTTATAGCAATCAGCCCCAGCATTTT.

This clone was seen more than once but under ten times. This chain links TRBV19 with TRBJ1-4; perhaps TRBD1 as D (6 bases). The germline V gene has CDR1 LNHDA and CDR2 SQIVND (reference sequence). CDR3 length equals 17 residues. The V gene lost 3 bases and the J gene lost 11 bases, with 25 bases spanning the gap. The CDR3 nucleotides read TGTGCCAGTAGTATGAGATCCGGGACACGGATCACTGGTAAACTGTTTTTT. Translation gives CASSMRSGTRITGKLFF.

This clone is a singleton in its sample. The chain links TRBV9 to TRBJ2-3; D call uncertain. From germline, CDR1 is SGDLS and CDR2 YYNGEE. The CDR3 covers 14 residues. Trimming left V 0 bases short and J 3 bases short, with 8 bases between. In DNA, the CDR3 is TGTGCCAGCAGCGTAGGGCTAGATACAGATACGCAGTATTTT. It yields the protein CASSVGLDTDTQYF.